This T cell receptor (beta chain) was documented in a study of response to subunit inactivated influenza vaccine. Study-wide results and caveats: Each seasonal flu vaccination may recruit only limited new T cells, authors suggested.

Via MiXCR, TCRdb re-called the RT-PCR reads, giving one row per CDR3 protein. The sample records some 480,000 distinct CDR3 sequences, approximately 10% being singletons. On this clonotype: No antigen is known for it.

From germline, CDR1 is SGHAT and CDR2 FQNNGV. The CDR3 is made up of 14 amino acids. Trimming took 7 bases from V and 2 from J, leaving 13 bases between them. The receptor comes from a man between 50 and 59 years old who received an inactivated influenza vaccine. The V and J genes are TRBV11-2 and TRBJ2-3; weak D call: TRBD2 (6 bases). The starting material was PBMCs from blood, obtained about 40 days after vaccination. Here the CDR3 reads CASTRGITTDTQYF. CDR3 DNA: TGTGCCAGCACACGGGGGATAACCACAGATACGCAGTATTTT.